This T cell receptor (beta chain) was documented in a study of T cells in Graves' hyperthyroidism and ophthalmopathy. Amplification yielded TCR beta CDR3 regions, with RNA transcripts as the source. When the TCR CDR3 underwent first-round RT-PCR, the HTBI primer set was used. TCRdb called the multiplex PCR reads again in MiXCR, with one record for every CDR3 protein. The sample has more than 500,000 distinct CDR3 sequences; roughly 14% are singletons. From germline, CDR1 is KGHDR and CDR2 SFDVKD. The CDR3 is 15 amino acids. V was clipped by 3 bases and J by 2 bases; unmatched bases: 4. The sequence was collected from a woman aged 40 to 55 with Graves' ophthalmopathy. V gene TRBV24-1 combines with J gene TRBJ2-3, with 7 positions matching TRBD2. The sequencing sample was made of blood. As DNA, the CDR3 is TGTGCCACCAGTGATGAGCGGGAACACACAGATACGCAGTATTTT. It specifies CATSDEREHTDTQYF.